This T cell receptor (beta chain) was found in a study of blood T cell repertoires in COVID-19. About the study: The samples span acute and convalescent COVID-19 from the United States, Italy and Spain. T cells, B-cell-depleted T cells, or PBMCs supplied cDNA or gDNA.

Under the authors' procedure: For nucleated cells, counts were estimated from reference gene primer amplification. Generated by immunoSEQ multiplex PCR, the TCRdb table keeps only in-frame clones and is missing some. D and trimming were read from the DNA, whereas the V and J calls and clone size are those reported in that table. The sample holds about 93,000 clones; about 80% are singletons and the top ten take about 15%. This CDR3 region has 14 residues. From germline, CDR1 is LNHDA and CDR2 SQIVND (reference sequence). The ends were cut back, 3 bases at V and 8 bases at J, with 14 bases in the middle.

The origin of this receptor is a human donor in a cohort sampled during active COVID-19. The rearrangement links TRBV19 to TRBJ2-1, with D possibly matching TRBD2 (5 bases). The sequencing input was peripheral blood. CDR3 DNA sequence: TGTGCCAGTAGTATCCAGCTAGCTCGCGATGAGCAGTTCTTC. It encodes CASSIQLARDEQFF. The full variable domain, with the rest looked up from reference TRBV19 and TRBJ2-1, is DGGITQSPKYLFRKEGQNVTLSCEQNLNHDAMYWYRQDPGQGLRLIYYSQIVNDFQKGDIAEGYSVSREKKESFPLTVTSAQKNPTAFYLCASSIQLARDEQFFGPGTRLTVL.